The T cell receptor (beta chain) under discussion was sequenced for a study of cytomegalovirus exposure and HLA in healthy donors. Overall study findings and caveats: Reports showed the classifier diagnosing cytomegalovirus status with high specificity and sensitivity. An analysis that came later showed most CMV-associated TCR beta chains appearing HLA-restricted. TCR association rates varied by HLA locus in a later analysis, with DRB1 highest and HLA-C lowest.

This clone was counted once. The antigen is unknown. The PCR made use of 60 Vbeta and 13 Jbeta primers. The data were produced by immunoSEQ multiplex PCR, yet TCRdb's version contains in-frame clones alone and is incomplete. This table has just over 150,000 clones, 86% appearing once. V was cut by 0 bases and J by 3 bases, with 6 bases left in between. This CDR3 is built from 14 residues. CDR1 and CDR2 (germline): SEHNR, FQNEAQ (reference sequence). The gene calls are TRBV7-9 and TRBJ1-5; D unresolved. The TCR originated in a woman aged 18-30 years in good health and CMV-seronegative. What was sequenced was PBMCs. Here the CDR3 DNA reads TGTGCCAGCAGCTTAGCGGCAGACAATCAGCCCCAGCATTTT. It translates to CASSLAADNQPQHF.